This TCR beta chain is from a study of vaccination and CD4 T cells after COVID-19 (dated by TCRdb to between 2020 and 2023). As for the study more broadly: Six males and four females were included in the convalescent cohort, with two Hispanic individuals, seven Caucasians, two Asians and one multiracial person represented. Post-COVID blood samples from convalescent patients were collected a median of approximately 93 days after diagnosis, with a range of about 35 to 180 days. Control cultures used a CEFX viral epitope pool as positive control, an HIV-1 Nef peptide pool as negative control, or no peptide. In under twelve COVID-19 convalescent patients and a few infection-naive healthy vaccine recipients, researchers compared the spike-specific CD4+ TCR repertoire from before mRNA vaccination with the repertoire from after. For stimulating the cultures, overlapping spike peptide pools were used, derived from SARS-CoV-2 as well as from the common cold coronaviruses HCoV-NL63, HCoV-OC43 and HCoV-229E. Post-vaccine blood samples were collected a median of approximately 72 days after the second vaccine dose, ranging from about 13 to 250 days. Two doses of either the Pfizer-BioNTech BNT162b2 vaccine (n=8) or the Moderna mRNA-1273 vaccine (n=2) were administered to participants.

The CDR3 has 15 amino acids, counting the end cysteine and phenylalanine. Of all the DNA, just the CDR3 is kept, 45 bases in frame from base 1. The germline V gene (reference sequence) sets CDR1 to SEHNR and CDR2 to FQNEAQ. Trimmed from V: 4 bases; trimmed from J: 0 bases; junction bases lacking a gene match: 3. Study-wide conclusions, independent of this receptor: Of the vaccine-specific clones found in convalescent patients, nearly all (304 of 307) were mono-reactive for SARS-CoV-2 spike instead of being cross-reactive with common cold coronaviruses. Only a relatively small number of convalescent patients were included in the study, and early timepoints following natural infection were not analyzed. Among convalescent patients, a median around 86% of the SARS-CoV-2-reactive clones seen after vaccination appeared only after vaccination, which suggests priming specific to the vaccine. Although the median number of SARS-CoV-2-reactive clonotypes went up from 20 to 25 after infection to approximately 40 after vaccination, the increase was not significant.

This specimen's treatment or condition label, interpreted: approximately nine-day PBMC culture with coronavirus spike peptide pools or control peptides (ViraFEST assay). The ViraFEST assay, used in the study, expanded antigen-specific T cells with peptide pools and then identified the expanded clonotypes through TCR sequencing. Negative nucleocapsid antibody tests before and after vaccination confirmed that the healthy vaccine recipients had no prior SARS-CoV-2 infection. PBMCs were cultured at roughly 2 million per well in IMDM supplemented with approximately 5% human AB serum and approximately 10 IU/ml IL-2, with 9.5 to 10 ug/ml peptide pools added. On days 3 and 7, half of the culture medium was replaced with fresh IL-2-containing medium. After approximately eleven days of culture, CD4+ T cells were isolated by negative selection with the EasySep CD4+ T cell isolation kit. Ficoll-Paque Plus gradient centrifugation was used to isolate PBMCs from whole blood, and the isolated PBMCs were then either used fresh or cryopreserved at -140C. Each culture condition was generally run in triplicate wells.

The library was obtained by PCR. At the Johns Hopkins FTIC core, DNA from the cultured CD4+ T cells underwent TCR sequencing with the Oncomine TCR Beta short-read assay. The QIAamp micro DNA kit was used to extract genomic DNA from the cultured CD4+ T cells. Oncomine TCR Beta libraries from cultured CD4+ T cells were pooled with unique dual indexes and sequenced on an Illumina iSeq 100. Concerning the study's data processing: Non-productive sequences were removed, and CDR3s that did not start with C, did not end with F or W, or were shorter than 7 amino acids were discarded. The MANAFEST web application was used to identify antigen-specific clonotypes by comparing peptide-stimulated wells against reference wells and other culture wells. For a clone to be called positive, the clone needed an FDR below 0.05, an odds ratio above 5, and a productive frequency above 0.1% in at least two of three replicate wells. A clonotype counted as cross-reactive if it showed significant expansion both in the SARS-CoV-2 spike wells and in at least one common cold coronavirus spike condition. Levenshtein distances (stringdist) and unrooted phylogenetic trees (ape) in R version 3.6.1 were used to assess CDR3 homology. TCRdb reworked the public reads: Q25 trimming with fastp, MiXCR clone assembly, productive beta chains retained. Every entry covers one CDR3 protein and lists the most common genes and DNA from its rows. The V and J calls were not made by the authors but by TCRdb's processing. This sample comprises 12,000 or so distinct CDR3 sequences, around a third of them detected only once. Approximately 33% of the sample belongs to the ten largest clones.

Details on this clonotype: It has no known antigen specificity. Within one base of it there is no much larger clone, and no base qualities were kept.

Here the chain combines TRBV7-9 and TRBJ1-5, with 7 bases matching TRBD1. This sequence originates from a human donor who received a COVID-19 vaccine. The material sequenced was CD4+ T cells from blood, cultured in vitro, taken before SARS-CoV-2 vaccination. This receptor carries the CDR3 CASSSGGYSNQPQHF. The DNA sequence reads TGTGCCAGCAGCTCAGGGGGGTATAGCAATCAGCCCCAGCATTTT.